This entry describes one T cell receptor (beta chain). Looked up from germline, CDR1 is SGHNT and CDR2 is YENEEA. This CDR3 contains 15 residues. J gave up 5 bases and V 5 bases, and 10 bases lay outside the gene matches. Produced via immunoSEQ multiplex PCR; TCRdb's table is partial and in-frame only. The sample has around 400,000 clones, about 91% seen once. The data derive from a study of Ad26.COV2.S vaccination and SARS-CoV-2 variants. Treatment here: around 19 received Ad26.COV2.S at low or high dose, single or two shots; about five received placebo; per-sample allocation not given. Sampling was done on day 63 after the first vaccine or placebo injection.

The clonotype was recovered from a person aged 18-60 years who received the Ad26.COV2.S COVID-19 vaccine or a placebo. V gene TRBV11-3 combines with J gene TRBJ2-7; 9 positions match TRBD1. The sample was peripheral blood, taken in a trial of Ad26.COV2.S vaccine versus placebo. CDR3 nucleotides: TGTGCCAGCAGCACGGGACAGGGTTTGAGCCACGAGCAGTACTTC. Its protein product is CASSTGQGLSHEQYF.